This T cell receptor beta chain was captured in a study of patients and donors after allogeneic stem cell transplantation. This clonotype was counted between two and nine times. Between the trimmed V and J ends, which lost 5 bases and 4 bases, there was a span of 11 bases. Germline assignment: CDR1 SQVTM and CDR2 ANQGSEA. The CDR3 contains 12 residues. TCRdb used MiXCR to reprocess the RT-PCR reads, holding one entry per CDR3 protein. The table records some 200,000 distinct CDR3 sequences, 41% of them present only once. The sequenced sample was blood, either unsorted or a sorted T cell fraction (not recorded which). The TCR was taken from a human donor who was either an allogeneic HSCT recipient or a stem cell or donor lymphocyte infusion donor (not recorded which). It is not recorded whose cells these are; they may come from a transplant donor. The rearrangement uses TRBV29-1 and TRBJ2-5; D uncertain. DNA for the CDR3: TGCAGCGTTCAACCGCTCTCAGAGACCCAGTACTTC. It is translated as CSVQPLSETQYF.